This T cell receptor beta chain originates from a study of CD8 T cells in ankylosing spondylitis (dated by TCRdb to 2017 to 2019). Broadly, across the study: The study profiled T cell receptor beta repertoires in healthy donors and ankylosing spondylitis patients to find disease-linked TCR variants. The full study cohort comprised 25 ankylosing spondylitis patients and roughly 110 healthy donors. Peripheral blood was sampled, and synovial fluid was additionally collected from ankylosing spondylitis patients.

Sequencing instrument: Illumina HiSeq 2500. Quantitative 5'-RACE with molecular barcodes was the method used to prepare the TCR beta libraries. In the source study's methods: Disease-linked TCR variants were identified with a new computational method built on a probabilistic model of VDJ rearrangement. TCRdb passed the public sequencing reads through fastp at Q25 and MiXCR, retaining productive beta sequences. All rows with the same CDR3 protein become a single entry with the most common DNA and genes. The V and J calls were not made by the authors but by TCRdb's processing. Across this sample there are over 100,000 distinct CDR3 sequences, with about 10% seen only once. About 4% of the sample rests with the top ten. The research as a whole found: According to the report, matched synovial fluid samples from ankylosing spondylitis patients were significantly enriched for the disease-linked clones. The disease-linked clones had a CD8+ phenotype and were found at relatively low frequencies in peripheral blood. Blood from ankylosing spondylitis patients appeared to be characterized by a TCR beta motif made up of fewer than ten highly homologous amino acid variants. Some of the motif variants had been reported before in the synovial fluid and blood of reactive arthritis patients, a finding that suggests common disease-initiation mechanisms.

CDR1 DFQATT and CDR2 SNEGSKA are derived from the germline V gene (reference sequence). CDR3 length: 15 amino acids, cysteine to phenylalanine. Only the CDR3 DNA is retained, 45 bases long and in frame from the first base. V loses 6 bases at its end and J loses 9 bases; junction bases beyond the gene matches: 12. This clonotype was seen at least ten times. What this receptor recognizes is not known. The record has no base qualities; no much larger clone is one base away. The clonotype comes from a female donor with ankylosing spondylitis or in good health (not recorded which). The specimen sequenced was blood, either unsorted or a sorted T cell fraction (not recorded which). The V gene is TRBV20-1 and the J gene is TRBJ2-1, with 12 bases in between that match TRBD2. The nucleotides are TGCAGTGCCCGAGAGGCTAGCGGGAGGGCCCTTGAGCAGTTCTTC. It is translated as CSAREASGRALEQFF.